The clone carrying this TCR beta chain was seen ten or more times. Its antigen is not identified. A read error may account for a junction end that differs from germline. The data derive from a study of Graves' ophthalmopathy and Graves' hyperthyroidism. General study results and limits: Detected in blood as well were most expanded thyroid clonotypes with frequency above 0.001. At roughly 67% sensitivity and 72.22% specificity, the model predicted progression of the ophthalmopathy.

This CDR3 contains 14 residues. The V gene's germline CDR1 is MGHRA and CDR2 YSYEKL. No ophthalmopathy within 18 months of follow-up signified stable hyperthyroidism. From RNA, the CDR3 regions of TCR beta chains were amplified and sequenced. Second-round multiplex PCR came after first-round RT-PCR with HTBI primers. TCRdb re-derived calls from the multiplex PCR reads in MiXCR, one entry per CDR3 protein. This table holds about 400,000 distinct CDR3 sequences, 15% to 17% found once. The TCR originated in a woman between 18 and 29 years old with stable Graves' hyperthyroidism. V is TRBV4-1 and J is TRBJ1-2; no firm D call. Sequenced input: peripheral blood. CDR3 bases: TGCGCCAGCAGCCAAGAGATCCGGGTGAGTGACACCCACTTC. Translation: CASSQEIRVSDTHF.